This entry lists 12 T cell receptor beta chains sequenced from one sample in a study of sequential checkpoint blockade in melanoma. Treatment of the sample: randomized to nivolumab then ipilimumab (arm A) or the reverse (arm B). Clones were sequenced by immunoSEQ multiplex PCR, and TCRdb holds only the in-frame ones, with some missing. The table lists approximately 40,000 clones, just over 85% of them singletons. Sequencing used CD8+ T cells sorted from blood (inferred from file names), obtained from a patient given nivolumab and ipilimumab in sequence. The receptors were gathered from a human donor with melanoma.

The chain joins TRBV11-2 to TRBJ2-2; D is undetermined. The CDR3 length is 11 residues. Trimming pared 5 bases from V and 6 bases from J, leaving 4 bases between. Germline values: CDR1 SGHAT, CDR2 FQNNGV. For the CDR3, the DNA is TGTGCCAGCAGCCCTGCCGGGGAGCTGTTTTTT. Its protein is CASSPAGELFF. Full variable domain (rest looked up from reference TRBV11-2 and TRBJ2-2): EAGVAQSPRYKIIEKRQSVAFWCNPISGHATLYWYQQILGQGPKLLIQFQNNGVVDDSQLPKDRFSAERLKGVDSTLKIQPAKLEDSAVYLCASSPAGELFFGEGSRLTVL.

The V and J genes are TRBV7-9 and TRBJ2-3; 10 bases are shared with TRBD2. The germline V gene has CDR1 SEHNR and CDR2 FQNEAQ (reference sequence). The CDR3 covers 15 residues. The ends lost 4 bases at V and 5 bases at J; junction bases unmatched: 6. DNA for the CDR3: TGTGCCAGCAGCTATTCTAGCGGGAGAGGAGATACGCAGTATTTT. Its translation is CASSYSSGRGDTQYF. Drawing the rest from reference TRBV7-9 and TRBJ2-3, the complete variable domain is DTGVSQNPRHKITKRGQNVTFRCDPISEHNRLYWYRQTLGQGPEFLTYFQNEAQLEKSRLLSDRFSAERPKGSFSTLEIQRTEQGDSAMYLCASSYSSGRGDTQYFGPGTRLTVL.

The rearrangement uses TRBV27 and TRBJ2-1, with TRBD2 matching 7 bases. The CDR3 consists of 13 residues. The V gene end was trimmed by 2 bases and the J gene end by 9 bases; junction bases not matched to a gene: 4. Germline CDR1 and CDR2: MNHEY and SMNVEV (reference sequence). CDR3 region: CASSLGRGGEQFF. In nucleotides, the CDR3 is TGTGCCAGCAGTTTAGGGAGGGGAGGTGAGCAGTTCTTC.

This clone was detected only once. This chain uses TRBV7-3 with TRBJ1-2, with a tentative D call TRBD1 (6 bases). Germline CDR1 reads SGHTA; CDR2 reads FQGTGA. V was shortened by 4 bases and J by 3 bases, with 27 bases between the two germline ends. The CDR3 covers 19 residues. The CDR3, as DNA: TGTGCCAGCAGCTCCCTACCGTACCGATCGGGCAGGGGTGACTATGGCTACACCTTC. It codes for CASSSLPYRSGRGDYGYTF.

V gene TRBV6-5 combines with J gene TRBJ2-5; D might be TRBD2 (5 bases). Deletions cut 0 bases from V and 7 bases from J, with 9 bases between. There are 13 residues in the CDR3. CDR1 MNHEY and CDR2 SVGAGI come from the germline V gene. The CDR3 protein is CASSYSSRGTQYF. CDR3 coding DNA: TGTGCCAGCAGTTACTCGAGCCGGGGGACCCAGTACTTC.

The chain combines TRBV28 with TRBJ2-7, with 10 bases that match TRBD2. The V and J ends lost 3 bases and 2 bases, in that order; junction bases with no gene match: 4. From germline, CDR1 is MDHEN and CDR2 SYDVKM. The CDR3 sequence is 15 residues long. The CDR3 DNA sequence: TGTGCCAGCAGTTTTAGCCTAGCGGGGGCCTACGAGCAGTACGTC. Translating it yields CASSFSLAGAYEQYV.

The V call is TRBV5-6, the J call TRBJ1-3; D unresolved. Germline CDR1 is SGHDT and CDR2 is YYEEEE. This CDR3 spans 14 amino acids. The V gene lost 0 bases and the J gene lost 0 bases, with 4 bases spanning the gap. The CDR3 loop reads CASSLASSGNTIYF. The CDR3 DNA sequence: TGTGCCAGCAGCTTGGCCAGCTCTGGAAACACCATATATTTT.

The rearrangement links TRBV5-6 to TRBJ1-4, with unresolved D. Deletions cut 0 bases from V and 5 bases from J, with 5 bases between. CDR3 length equals 13 residues. Germline V gives CDR1 SGHDT, CDR2 YYEEEE. CDR3 amino acids: CASSLAGNEKLFF. CDR3 bases: TGTGCCAGCAGCTTGGCCGGGAATGAAAAACTGTTTTTT.

The chain is built from TRBV28 and TRBJ1-1; possibly TRBD1 for D (6 bases). V was trimmed by 4 bases and J by 6 bases, leaving 18 bases between them. The CDR3 runs 15 residues. The germline V gene has CDR1 MDHEN and CDR2 SYDVKM. The chain's CDR3 is CASSSGAQGYPEAFF. CDR3 sequence (DNA): TGTGCCAGCAGTTCGGGCGCACAGGGATACCCTGAAGCTTTCTTT.

This chain joins TRBV4-1 and TRBJ1-4; D gene unclear. V lost 0 bases to trimming and J lost 5 bases, with 13 bases between them. CDR1 is MGHRA, CDR2 YSYEKL, per germline. This CDR3 has 16 amino acids. The DNA for the CDR3 is TGCGCCAGCAGCCAAGATCAGGCAGGCAGAAATGAAAAACTGTTTTTT. Amino acids: CASSQDQAGRNEKLFF.

The J gene is TRBJ2-1, the V gene TRBV19; D perhaps matches TRBD2 (5 bases). The V end lost 1 base, the J end lost 4 bases, and 14 bases lay between the germline ends. Looked up from germline, CDR1 is LNHDA and CDR2 is SQIVND (reference sequence). The length of the CDR3 is 16 residues. The DNA for the CDR3 is TGTGCCAGTAGTATAGTGACGGCGGGCCCATACAATGAGCAGTTCTTC. This sequence encodes CASSIVTAGPYNEQFF.

The J gene is TRBJ1-5, the V gene TRBV27; D may be TRBD1 (6 bases). The germline V and J ends were trimmed by 6 bases and 3 bases, with 12 bases remaining between them. Germline V gene sequence: CDR1 MNHEY, CDR2 SMNVEV (reference sequence). The CDR3 length is 14 residues. This CDR3 reads CASSLDSHNQPQHF. The DNA for the CDR3 is TGTGCCAGCAGCCTGGACAGCCACAATCAGCCCCAGCATTTT.